The 30 T cell receptor beta chains presented below share a single source sample, sequenced in a study of T cells after posttransplantation cyclophosphamide (dated by TCRdb to 2016 to 2017). The control cohort consisted of approximately 10 patients who had myeloablative marrow transplants with methotrexate plus a calcineurin inhibitor and who were sampled 1 year after transplant. The library was made by the immunoSEQ multiplex PCR assay. The table comes from immuneACCESS by way of TCRdb, which keeps in-frame sequences with V and J called. Part of the clones is missing from these tables; in studies checked, under half for an unresolved V gene and the rest for unknown reasons. Present in this sample are 15,000 to 17,000 clones, roughly 84% of which were seen just once. Over 4.5% of the sample is in the top ten clones. Specimen: PBMCs, collected more than 350 days after allogeneic stem cell transplant with calcineurin inhibitor and methotrexate. The receptors shown here come from a male patient younger than 35 who received an allogeneic stem cell transplant from a related donor, was CMV-positive, and had no GVHD. The graft donor may be the source of some T cells after a transplant.

The chain joins TRBV7-3 to TRBJ1-1; no definite D call. Per the germline V gene, CDR1 is SGHTA and CDR2 is FQGTGA. The CDR3 length is 14 residues. Trimming took 0 bases from V and 8 from J, leaving 13 bases between them. The CDR3 is CASSLTADTAEAFF. CDR3 nucleotide sequence: TGTGCCAGCAGCTTAACGGCTGACACCGCAGAAGCTTTCTTT.

The rearrangement uses TRBV7-6 and TRBJ2-5; D might be TRBD2 (6 bases). Germline V gene sequence: CDR1 SGHVS, CDR2 FNYEAQ. V gave up 4 bases and J gave up 4 bases, with 13 bases separating them. CDR3 length equals 14 residues. CDR3 DNA: TGTGCCAGCAGCTATCTAGCGTGGGGAGAGACCCAGTACTTC. It codes for CASSYLAWGETQYF.

About this clone: At one end the junction does not follow the germline gene, possibly because of a read error. J is TRBJ2-1 and V is TRBV4-3; D might be TRBD2 (6 bases). Germline CDR1 and CDR2: LGHNA and YSLEER. The CDR3 is 15 amino acids. DNA for the CDR3: TGCGCCAGCAGCCAAGGAGGAGGGCCGTACAGTGAGCAGTTCTTC. Residues: CASSQGGGPYSEQFF.

DNA of the CDR3: TGTGCCAGCAGCCCGTGGACAGGCGTCAATGAGCAGTTCTTC. It codes for CASSPWTGVNEQFF. This chain uses TRBV7-3 with TRBJ2-1; 7 nucleotides align to TRBD1. CDR1 and CDR2 from the germline V gene are SGHTA and FQGTGA. Unmatched junction bases numbered 7, after V lost 5 bases and J lost 6 bases. CDR3 length: 14 amino acids.

In its sample, this clone ranks as medium-sized. The V and J genes are TRBV28 and TRBJ1-1; TRBD1 aligns across 8 bases. The CDR3 extends over 14 amino acids. Trimming removed 6 bases from V and 10 bases from J; junction bases left unmatched: 13. CDR1 and CDR2 from the germline V gene are MDHEN and SYDVKM. In DNA form, the CDR3 reads TGTGCCAGCAGAGCCTTCCCCGGGACAGGAAGAGCTTTCTTT. This codes for CASRAFPGTGRAFF.

The chain recombines TRBV7-6 with TRBJ1-1; no clear D. Trimming took 5 bases from V and 8 from J, leaving 15 bases between them. Germline loops: CDR1 SGHVS, CDR2 FNYEAQ. CDR3 length: 13 amino acids. The CDR3: CASSPGAQSEAFF. Written as DNA, the CDR3 is TGTGCCAGCAGCCCGGGAGCACAATCCGAAGCTTTCTTT.

CDR3 in DNA: TGTGCCTGGAGTGAGAGGGTCGATCAGCCCCAGCATTTT. Translation: CAWSERVDQPQHF. The rearrangement links TRBV30 to TRBJ1-5; no definite D call. Germline loops: CDR1 GTSNPN, CDR2 SVGIG (reference sequence). The ends were cut back, 1 base at V and 5 bases at J, with 9 bases in the middle. CDR3 length: 13 amino acids.

The chain couples TRBV6-5 to TRBJ1-2; TRBD1 aligns across 7 bases. The germline CDR1 and CDR2 sequences are MNHEY and SVGAGI. The CDR3 is made up of 14 amino acids. J gave up 8 bases and V 2 bases, and 8 bases lay outside the gene matches. The CDR3 DNA reads TGTGCCAGCAGTTACGTAACAGGGGCACGAGGCTACACCTTC. Translating it yields CASSYVTGARGYTF.

This clone appeared a few times. The chain combines TRBV19 with TRBJ2-2, with D perhaps TRBD2 (6 bases). The CDR3 length is 14 residues. Germline V lookup: CDR1 LNHDA, CDR2 SQIVND (reference sequence). Between the trimmed V and J ends, which lost 4 bases and 5 bases, there was a span of 11 bases. The CDR3: CASSNRAGTGELFF. The DNA of the CDR3 is TGTGCCAGTAGTAATCGGGCGGGAACCGGGGAGCTGTTTTTT.

The rearrangement uses TRBV29-1 and TRBJ2-1; 9 nucleotides match TRBD2. The germline V gene encodes CDR1 SQVTM and CDR2 ANQGSEA. V lost 1 base and J lost 8; bases outside the gene matches: 9. CDR3 length equals 15 residues. In nucleotides, the CDR3 is TGCAGCGTTGAAGGGTCGGCGGGAGGGAGGGATGAGCAGTTCTTC. Its translation: CSVEGSAGGRDEQFF.

The chain joins TRBV5-1 to TRBJ2-2, with 9 bases matching TRBD2. Germline V CDR1 and CDR2: SGHRS, YFSETQ. The CDR3 sequence is 16 residues long. V shed 3 bases, J shed 4 bases, and the junction held 7 bases outside the gene matches. CDR3 amino acids: CASSWGSSGTTGELFF. The CDR3 region has the DNA TGCGCCAGCAGCTGGGGATCTAGCGGGACCACCGGGGAGCTGTTTTTT.

The table lists this clone with a few counts. The chain couples TRBV5-5 to TRBJ1-4, with TRBD1 identical over 8 bases. The CDR3 loop spans 17 amino acids. CDR1 is SGHKS and CDR2 is YYEKEE in the germline V gene (reference sequence). J lost 6 bases, V lost 1 base, and 11 bases had no gene match. CDR3 region: CASSLTDRDLLYEKLFF. The CDR3, as DNA: TGTGCCAGCAGCTTGACGGACAGGGACCTCTTATATGAAAAACTGTTTTTT.

This clone was counted between two and nine times. V is TRBV29-1 and J is TRBJ2-1; 10 nucleotides line up with TRBD2. Germline-derived CDR1 and CDR2 are SQVTM and ANQGSEA. This CDR3 comprises 16 residues. The trim removed 4 bases at V and 5 bases at J, leaving 11 bases unmatched. The CDR3 nucleotides are TGCAGCGTTGGGACTAGCGGTCTTATCCCTAACAATGAGCAGTTCTTC. Encoded protein: CSVGTSGLIPNNEQFF.

This chain uses TRBV4-3 with TRBJ1-6; D may be TRBD1 (6 bases). CDR1 is LGHNA, CDR2 YSLEER, per germline. The length of the CDR3 is 14 residues. Trimming pared 4 bases from V and 5 bases from J, leaving 9 bases between. CDR3 amino acids: CASSPGVNNSPLHF. The CDR3 nucleotides read TGCGCCAGCAGCCCAGGGGTAAATAATTCACCCCTCCACTTT.

This rearrangement joins TRBV28 to TRBJ1-1; possibly TRBD1 for D (6 bases). Trimming took 5 bases from V and 5 from J, leaving 21 bases between them. CDR1 is MDHEN and CDR2 is SYDVKM in the germline V gene. The CDR3 has 16 amino acids. CDR3 coding DNA: TGTGCCAGCAGTACCGCCTGGGGGCGCGGTTTAACTGAAGCTTTCTTT. Translation gives CASSTAWGRGLTEAFF.

This clone was recorded a few times. The chain recombines TRBV7-2 with TRBJ2-3; D not resolved. V lost 6 bases to trimming and J lost 2 bases, with 15 bases between them. Germline V gene sequence: CDR1 SGHTA, CDR2 FQGNSA. The length of the CDR3 is 15 residues. The CDR3, as DNA: TGTGCCAGCAGACCGCGGATGAGACTCACAGATACGCAGTATTTT. Protein product: CASRPRMRLTDTQYF.

A few counts support this clone. The chain employs TRBV7-2 and TRBJ2-5, with TRBD2 identical over 8 bases. Germline loops: CDR1 SGHTA, CDR2 FQGNSA. The CDR3 is 14 amino acids. The V and J ends lost 0 bases and 5 bases, in that order; junction bases with no gene match: 2. This CDR3 reads CASSLAGLGETQYF. Written as DNA, the CDR3 is TGTGCCAGCAGCTTAGCGGGACTAGGGGAGACCCAGTACTTC.

With respect to this clone: Given a much more abundant clone one base away, this may be a read error. V and J are TRBV4-1 and TRBJ2-4; TRBD2 matches 9 bases. Germline values: CDR1 MGHRA, CDR2 YSYEKL. The CDR3 is made up of 19 amino acids. The junction had 10 bases not matched to a gene; V was cut back by 1 base and J by 0 bases. In DNA, the CDR3 is TGCGCCAGCAGCCAAGGGGATGCTAGCGGGAACCTAGCCAAAAACATTCAGTACTTC. It yields the protein CASSQGDASGNLAKNIQYF.

This sequence joins TRBV7-3 and TRBJ2-3; D is unresolved. V was trimmed by 5 bases and J by 7 bases, leaving 22 bases between them. The germline V gene has CDR1 SGHTA and CDR2 FQGTGA. The CDR3 is 16 amino acids. The CDR3 DNA follows: TGTGCCAGCAGCCCCGGTTCTGGCAGAACAGAACATACGCAGTATTTT. This sequence encodes CASSPGSGRTEHTQYF.

In its sample, this clone was seen once. The chain has TRBV5-1 and TRBJ1-1; the D is unclear. Deletions cut 3 bases from V and 1 base from J, with 16 bases between. CDR1 and CDR2 from the germline V gene are SGHRS and YFSETQ. CDR3 length: 16 amino acids. CDR3 loop: CASSSESQSGNTEAFF. The DNA of the CDR3 is TGCGCCAGCAGCTCCGAATCTCAGTCGGGGAACACTGAAGCTTTCTTT.

The gene calls are TRBV5-1 and TRBJ2-3; D is unclear. The CDR3 extends over 16 amino acids. CDR1 and CDR2 from the germline V gene are SGHRS and YFSETQ. Trimming left V 2 bases short and J 1 base short, with 14 bases between. The CDR3 region is CASSLVSRRGTDTQYF. The DNA for the CDR3 is TGCGCCAGCAGCTTAGTATCGCGACGGGGCACAGATACGCAGTATTTT.

By sample fraction, this clone is medium-sized. Other DNA sequences within the sample encode an identical CDR3. The chain uses TRBV7-2 and TRBJ2-1, with D possibly being TRBD2 (6 bases). The CDR3 is 15 residues long. Trimming stripped 5 bases from V and 1 base from J, with 12 bases between. Germline CDR1 and CDR2: SGHTA and FQGNSA. CDR3 nucleotide sequence: TGTGCCAGCAGCCCCGGGAGCGGATCCTACAATGAGCAGTTCTTC. It translates to CASSPGSGSYNEQFF. The entire variable domain, with the rest obtained from reference TRBV7-2 and TRBJ2-1, is as follows: GAGVSQSPSNKVTEKGKDVELRCDPISGHTALYWYRQSLGQGLEFLIYFQGNSAPDKSGLPSDRFSAERTGGSVSTLTIQRTQQEDSAVYLCASSPGSGSYNEQFFGPGTRLTVL.

The chain employs TRBV11-2 and TRBJ2-7; tentatively, D is TRBD1 (5 bases). Trimming pared 2 bases from V and 3 bases from J, leaving 11 bases between. CDR1 and CDR2 (germline): SGHAT, FQNNGV. This CDR3 is 14 amino acids long. CDR3: CASSLQPGNYEQYF. As DNA, the CDR3 is TGTGCCAGCAGCTTACAGCCAGGGAACTACGAGCAGTACTTC. Together with reference TRBV11-2 and TRBJ2-7, the CDR3 gives the full variable domain: EAGVAQSPRYKIIEKRQSVAFWCNPISGHATLYWYQQILGQGPKLLIQFQNNGVVDDSQLPKDRFSAERLKGVDSTLKIQPAKLEDSAVYLCASSLQPGNYEQYFGPGTRLTVT.

The rearrangement links TRBV7-9 to TRBJ2-7; 7 nucleotides align to TRBD1. Germline CDR1 reads SEHNR; CDR2 reads FQNEAQ (reference sequence). This CDR3 spans 15 amino acids. Trimming cost V 1 base and J 4 bases; bases outside gene matches: 7. The CDR3 loop is CASSLVGRGKYEQYF. CDR3 in DNA: TGTGCCAGCAGCTTAGTTGGCAGGGGGAAATACGAGCAGTACTTC. Looking up the rest from reference TRBV7-9 and TRBJ2-7 gives the full variable domain: DTGVSQNPRHKITKRGQNVTFRCDPISEHNRLYWYRQTLGQGPEFLTYFQNEAQLEKSRLLSDRFSAERPKGSFSTLEIQRTEQGDSAMYLCASSLVGRGKYEQYFGPGTRLTVT.

This clone has only one observation. The rearrangement joins TRBV13 to TRBJ2-3, with 12 bases lining up with TRBD2. V dropped 5 bases and J dropped 7; count of bases not matched to a gene: 7. This CDR3 spans 15 amino acids. Germline V gene lookup returns CDR1 PRHDT and CDR2 FYEKMQ (reference sequence). CDR3 nucleotide sequence: TGTGCCAGCAGCAAACGGACTAGCGGGACGAATACGCAGTATTTT. The encoded protein is CASSKRTSGTNTQYF.

Here the CDR3 reads CASRGDRSSYEQYF. In nucleotides, the CDR3 is TGTGCCAGCAGGGGGGACAGAAGCTCCTACGAGCAGTACTTC. This chain links TRBV6-1 with TRBJ2-7; 7 bases fit TRBD1. The CDR3 is made up of 14 amino acids. Germline V CDR1 and CDR2: MNHNS, SASEGT. With 6 bases clipped from V and 0 bases from J, the junction kept 5 bases outside the gene matches.

This clone showed up just a few times. The chain couples TRBV7-2 to TRBJ2-2; D possibly corresponds to TRBD1 (5 bases). In germline, CDR1 is SGHTA, CDR2 FQGNSA. The V end was cut by 5 bases, the J end by 6 bases, with 13 bases between. CDR3 length: 14 residues. The CDR3 coding sequence is TGTGCCAGCAGCAAACAGGATAGGTCCGGGGAGCTGTTTTTT. This sequence encodes CASSKQDRSGELFF. Drawing the rest from reference TRBV7-2 and TRBJ2-2, the complete variable domain is GAGVSQSPSNKVTEKGKDVELRCDPISGHTALYWYRQSLGQGLEFLIYFQGNSAPDKSGLPSDRFSAERTGGSVSTLTIQRTQQEDSAVYLCASSKQDRSGELFFGEGSRLTVL.

The CDR3 DNA reads as TGTGCCAGCAGCTTGACTACTAACTATGGCTACACCTTC. Translating it yields CASSLTTNYGYTF. The rearrangement uses TRBV11-2 and TRBJ1-2; D not certain. The CDR3 covers 13 residues. Germline V gene lookup returns CDR1 SGHAT and CDR2 FQNNGV. V was pared by 3 bases and J by 0 bases, with 5 bases between.

The genes are TRBV19 and TRBJ2-3; D perhaps matches TRBD1 (6 bases). The germline CDR1 and CDR2 sequences are LNHDA and SQIVND (reference sequence). This CDR3 comprises 15 residues. The V gene lost 6 bases and the J gene lost 0 bases, with 13 bases spanning the gap. This chain's CDR3 is CASSRRQASTDTQYF. CDR3 coding DNA: TGTGCCAGTAGCAGACGACAGGCTAGCACAGATACGCAGTATTTT. The entire variable domain, with the rest obtained from reference TRBV19 and TRBJ2-3, is as follows: DGGITQSPKYLFRKEGQNVTLSCEQNLNHDAMYWYRQDPGQGLRLIYYSQIVNDFQKGDIAEGYSVSREKKESFPLTVTSAQKNPTAFYLCASSRRQASTDTQYFGPGTRLTVL.

As concerns this clone: Other DNA sequences in the same sample also yield this CDR3. This chain links TRBV12-2 with TRBJ2-7; TRBD1 reflects the table's D call only, with no check against the DNA. TRBV12-2 is noted as a pseudogene. The CDR3 runs 13 residues. In DNA, the CDR3 is TGTGCAAGCCGATCCGGACAAGTCTACGAGCAGTACTTC. It is translated as CASRSGQVYEQYF.